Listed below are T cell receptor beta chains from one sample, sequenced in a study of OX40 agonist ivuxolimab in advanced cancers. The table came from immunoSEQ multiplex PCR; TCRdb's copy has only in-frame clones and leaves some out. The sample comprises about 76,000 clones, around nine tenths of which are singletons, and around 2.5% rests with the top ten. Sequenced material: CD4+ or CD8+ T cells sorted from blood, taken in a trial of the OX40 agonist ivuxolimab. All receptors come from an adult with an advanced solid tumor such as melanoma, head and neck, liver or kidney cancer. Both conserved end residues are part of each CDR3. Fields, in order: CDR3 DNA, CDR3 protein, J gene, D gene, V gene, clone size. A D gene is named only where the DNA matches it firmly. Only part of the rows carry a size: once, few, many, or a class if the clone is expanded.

CDR3 DNA: TGCGCCAGCAGCTACTCTGGGGCCAACGTCCTGACTTTC; CDR3 protein: CASSYSGANVLTF; J gene: TRBJ2-6; D gene: .; V gene: TRBV5-1; clone size: .
CDR3 DNA: TGTGCCAGCAGCTTAGCCCGTGGACTAGGGGACACCGGGGAGCTGTTTTTT; CDR3 protein: CASSLARGLGDTGELFF; J gene: TRBJ2-2; D gene: TRBD2; V gene: TRBV7-9; clone size: .
CDR3 DNA: TGCGCCAGCAGCAAGTCGACAACGAACACTGAAGCTTTCTTT; CDR3 protein: CASSKSTTNTEAFF; J gene: TRBJ1-1; D gene: .; V gene: TRBV5-1; clone size: .
CDR3 DNA: TGTGCCAGCAGCTTAGTCAGCGGCAGAGAAGGCGAGCAGTACTTC; CDR3 protein: CASSLVSGREGEQYF; J gene: TRBJ2-7; D gene: .; V gene: TRBV11-2; clone size: .
CDR3 DNA: TGTGCCAGCAGCTTAGACCCCACATACTACGAGCAGTACTTC; CDR3 protein: CASSLDPTYYEQYF; J gene: TRBJ2-7; D gene: .; V gene: TRBV11-1; clone size: .
CDR3 DNA: TGTGCCAGCAGCCAAGCCCTGGATAGCGGGGGGCAAGAGACCCAGTACTTC; CDR3 protein: CASSQALDSGGQETQYF; J gene: TRBJ2-5; D gene: TRBD2; V gene: TRBV4-2; clone size: once
CDR3 DNA: TGTGCCTTCGCGACAGGGAAGGAATGGGGCTACACCTTC; CDR3 protein: CAFATGKEWGYTF; J gene: TRBJ1-2; D gene: TRBD1; V gene: TRBV10-3; clone size: .
CDR3 DNA: TGTGCCATCAGTGAGTCGAGTGGGGAGGTGGGTTTT; CDR3 protein: CAISESSGEVGF; J gene: TRBJ1-1; D gene: .; V gene: TRBV10-3; clone size: few
CDR3 DNA: TGTGCCATCAGTGACATTGATGGTCGCAATCAGCCCCAGCATTTT; CDR3 protein: CAISDIDGRNQPQHF; J gene: TRBJ1-5; D gene: .; V gene: TRBV10-3; clone size: .
CDR3 DNA: TGTGCCAGCAGCTTATCCGCGGGTCGTGTAAAAGCTTTCTTT; CDR3 protein: CASSLSAGRVKAFF; J gene: TRBJ1-1; D gene: .; V gene: TRBV7-2; clone size: .
CDR3 DNA: TGTGCCATCAGCGAGTCAAACTATGGCTACACCTTC; CDR3 protein: CAISESNYGYTF; J gene: TRBJ1-2; D gene: .; V gene: TRBV10-3; clone size: .
CDR3 DNA: TGTGCCAGCAGCTTTGGGTCAGTAGACACTGAAGCTTTCTTT; CDR3 protein: CASSFGSVDTEAFF; J gene: TRBJ1-1; D gene: .; V gene: TRBV7-9; clone size: .
CDR3 DNA: TGTGCCAGCAGCCCACAACAGGGGTCCAGCTACGAGCAGTACTTC; CDR3 protein: CASSPQQGSSYEQYF; J gene: TRBJ2-7; D gene: TRBD1; V gene: TRBV7-3; clone size: .
CDR3 DNA: TGTGCCAGCAGTTCCCGTGGGGGCTACGAGCAGTACTTC; CDR3 protein: CASSSRGGYEQYF; J gene: TRBJ2-7; D gene: .; V gene: TRBV28; clone size: .
CDR3 DNA: TGTGCCAGCAGCTCCGGGACTAGCGGGGTTCTGGGTCCTCGCAATGAGCAGTTCTTC; CDR3 protein: CASSSGTSGVLGPRNEQFF; J gene: TRBJ2-1; D gene: TRBD2; V gene: TRBV7-2; clone size: .
CDR3 DNA: TGTGCCAGCAGGAGTACGGCCGTCGAGAGGGGCTACACCTTC; CDR3 protein: CASRSTAVERGYTF; J gene: TRBJ1-2; D gene: .; V gene: TRBV2; clone size: .
CDR3 DNA: TGTGCCAGCAGCTTGACCTCGGAACACAACTATGGCTACACCTTC; CDR3 protein: CASSLTSEHNYGYTF; J gene: TRBJ1-2; D gene: .; V gene: TRBV5-5; clone size: .